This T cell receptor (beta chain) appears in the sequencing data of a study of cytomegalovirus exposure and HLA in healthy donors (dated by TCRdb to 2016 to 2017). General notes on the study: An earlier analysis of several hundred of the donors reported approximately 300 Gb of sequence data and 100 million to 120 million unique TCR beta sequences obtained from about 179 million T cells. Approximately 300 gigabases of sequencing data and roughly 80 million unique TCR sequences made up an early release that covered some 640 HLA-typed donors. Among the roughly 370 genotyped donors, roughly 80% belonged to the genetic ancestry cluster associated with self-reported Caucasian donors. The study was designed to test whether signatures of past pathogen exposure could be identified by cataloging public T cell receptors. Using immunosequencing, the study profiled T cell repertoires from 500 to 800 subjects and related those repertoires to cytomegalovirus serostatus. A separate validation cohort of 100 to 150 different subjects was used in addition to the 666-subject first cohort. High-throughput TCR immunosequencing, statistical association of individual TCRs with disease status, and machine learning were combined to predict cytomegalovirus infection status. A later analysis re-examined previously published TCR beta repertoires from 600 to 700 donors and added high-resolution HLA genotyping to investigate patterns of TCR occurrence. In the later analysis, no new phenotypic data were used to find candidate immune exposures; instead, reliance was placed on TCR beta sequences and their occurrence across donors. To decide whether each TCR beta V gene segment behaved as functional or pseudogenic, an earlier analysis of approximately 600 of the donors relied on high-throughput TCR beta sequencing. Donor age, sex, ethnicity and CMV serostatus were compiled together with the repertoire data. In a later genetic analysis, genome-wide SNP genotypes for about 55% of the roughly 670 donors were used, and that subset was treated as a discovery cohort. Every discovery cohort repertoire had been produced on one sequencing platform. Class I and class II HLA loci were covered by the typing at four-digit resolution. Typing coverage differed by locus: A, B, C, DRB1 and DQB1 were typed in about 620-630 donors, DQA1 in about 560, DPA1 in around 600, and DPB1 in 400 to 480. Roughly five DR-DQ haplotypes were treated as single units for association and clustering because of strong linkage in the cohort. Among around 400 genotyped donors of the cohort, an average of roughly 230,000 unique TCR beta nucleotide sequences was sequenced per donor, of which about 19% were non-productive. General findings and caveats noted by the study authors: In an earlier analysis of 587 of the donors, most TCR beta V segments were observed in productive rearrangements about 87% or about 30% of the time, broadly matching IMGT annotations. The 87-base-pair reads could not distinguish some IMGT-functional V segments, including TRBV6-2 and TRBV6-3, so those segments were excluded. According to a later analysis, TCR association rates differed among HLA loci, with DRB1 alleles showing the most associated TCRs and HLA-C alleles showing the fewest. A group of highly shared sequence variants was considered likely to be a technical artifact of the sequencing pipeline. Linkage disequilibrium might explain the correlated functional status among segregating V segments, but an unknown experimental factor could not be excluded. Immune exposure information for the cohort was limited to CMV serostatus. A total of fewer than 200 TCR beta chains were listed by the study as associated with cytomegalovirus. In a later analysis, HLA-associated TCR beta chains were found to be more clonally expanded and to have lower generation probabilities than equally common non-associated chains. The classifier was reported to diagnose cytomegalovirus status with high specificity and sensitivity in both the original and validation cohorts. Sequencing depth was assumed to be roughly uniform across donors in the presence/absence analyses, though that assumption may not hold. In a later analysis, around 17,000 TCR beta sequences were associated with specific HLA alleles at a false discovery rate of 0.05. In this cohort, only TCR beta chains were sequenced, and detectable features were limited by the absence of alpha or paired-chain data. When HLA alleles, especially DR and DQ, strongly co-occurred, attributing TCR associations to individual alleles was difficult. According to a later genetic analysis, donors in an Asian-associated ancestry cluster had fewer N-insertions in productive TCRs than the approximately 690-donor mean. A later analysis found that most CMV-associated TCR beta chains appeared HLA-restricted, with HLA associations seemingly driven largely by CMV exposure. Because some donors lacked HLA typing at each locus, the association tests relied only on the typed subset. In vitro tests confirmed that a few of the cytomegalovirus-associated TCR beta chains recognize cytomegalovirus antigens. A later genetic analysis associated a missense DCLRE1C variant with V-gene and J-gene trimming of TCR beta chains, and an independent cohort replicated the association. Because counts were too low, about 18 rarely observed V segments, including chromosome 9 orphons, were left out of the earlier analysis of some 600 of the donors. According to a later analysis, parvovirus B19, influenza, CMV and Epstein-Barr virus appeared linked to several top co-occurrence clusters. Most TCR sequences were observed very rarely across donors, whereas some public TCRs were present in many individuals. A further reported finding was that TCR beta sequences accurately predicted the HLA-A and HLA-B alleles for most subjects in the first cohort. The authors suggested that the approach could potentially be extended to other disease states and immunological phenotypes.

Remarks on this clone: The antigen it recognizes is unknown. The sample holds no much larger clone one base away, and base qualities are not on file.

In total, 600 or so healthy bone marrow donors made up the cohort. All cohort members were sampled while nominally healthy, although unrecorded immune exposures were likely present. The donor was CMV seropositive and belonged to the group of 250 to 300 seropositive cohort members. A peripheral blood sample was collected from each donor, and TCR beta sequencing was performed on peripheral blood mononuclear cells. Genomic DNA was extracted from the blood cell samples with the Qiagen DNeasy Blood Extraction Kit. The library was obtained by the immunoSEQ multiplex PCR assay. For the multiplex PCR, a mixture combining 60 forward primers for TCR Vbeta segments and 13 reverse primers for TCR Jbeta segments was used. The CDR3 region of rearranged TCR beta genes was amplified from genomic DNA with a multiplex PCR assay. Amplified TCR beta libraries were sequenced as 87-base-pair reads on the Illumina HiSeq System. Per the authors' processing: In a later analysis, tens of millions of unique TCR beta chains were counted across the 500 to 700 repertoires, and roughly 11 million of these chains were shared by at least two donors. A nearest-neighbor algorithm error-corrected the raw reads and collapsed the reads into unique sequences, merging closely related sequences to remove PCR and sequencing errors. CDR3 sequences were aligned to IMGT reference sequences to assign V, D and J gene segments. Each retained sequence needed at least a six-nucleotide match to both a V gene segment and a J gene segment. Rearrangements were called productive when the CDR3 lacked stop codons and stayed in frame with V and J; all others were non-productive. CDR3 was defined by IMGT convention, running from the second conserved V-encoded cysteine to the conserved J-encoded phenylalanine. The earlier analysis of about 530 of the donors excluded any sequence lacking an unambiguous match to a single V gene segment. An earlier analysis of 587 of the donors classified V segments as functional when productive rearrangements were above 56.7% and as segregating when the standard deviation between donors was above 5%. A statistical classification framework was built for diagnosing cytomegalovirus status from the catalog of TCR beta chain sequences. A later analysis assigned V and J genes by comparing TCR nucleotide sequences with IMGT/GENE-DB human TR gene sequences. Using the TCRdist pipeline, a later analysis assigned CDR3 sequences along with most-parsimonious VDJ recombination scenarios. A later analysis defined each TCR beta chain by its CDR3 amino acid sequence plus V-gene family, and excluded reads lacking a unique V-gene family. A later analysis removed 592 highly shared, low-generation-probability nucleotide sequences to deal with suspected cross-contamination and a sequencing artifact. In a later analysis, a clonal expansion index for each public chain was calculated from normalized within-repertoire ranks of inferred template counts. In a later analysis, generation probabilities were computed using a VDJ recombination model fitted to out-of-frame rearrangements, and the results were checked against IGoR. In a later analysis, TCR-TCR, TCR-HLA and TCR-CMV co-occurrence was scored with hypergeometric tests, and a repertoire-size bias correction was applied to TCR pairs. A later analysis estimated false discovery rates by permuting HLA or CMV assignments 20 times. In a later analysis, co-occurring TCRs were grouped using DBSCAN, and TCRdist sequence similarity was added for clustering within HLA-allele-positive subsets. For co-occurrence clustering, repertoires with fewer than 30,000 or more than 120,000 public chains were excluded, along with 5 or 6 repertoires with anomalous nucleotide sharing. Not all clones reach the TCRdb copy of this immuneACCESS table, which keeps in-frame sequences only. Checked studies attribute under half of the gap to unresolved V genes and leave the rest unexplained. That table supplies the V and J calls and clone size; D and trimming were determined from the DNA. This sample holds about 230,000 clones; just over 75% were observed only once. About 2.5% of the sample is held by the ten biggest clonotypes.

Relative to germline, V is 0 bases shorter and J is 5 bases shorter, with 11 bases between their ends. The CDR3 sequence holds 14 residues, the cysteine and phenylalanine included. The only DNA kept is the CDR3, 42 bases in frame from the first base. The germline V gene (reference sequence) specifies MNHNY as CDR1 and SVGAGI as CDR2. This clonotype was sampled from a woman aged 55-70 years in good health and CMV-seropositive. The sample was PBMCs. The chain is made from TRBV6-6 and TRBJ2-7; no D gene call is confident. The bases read TGTGCCAGCAGTTACTCAAGTCTCAGCGACGAGCAGTACTTC. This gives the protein CASSYSSLSDEQYF.